Sequencing of this TCR beta chain was carried out in a study of shared clonotypes between healthy human individuals. CD4+ cells were split into CD45RA+ naive and CD45RA-negative memory subsets. A note on this clone: The junction differs from germline at one of its ends, possibly a read error.

Germline CDR1 and CDR2: ENHRY and SYGVKD. This CDR3 has 14 amino acids. The table came from immunoSEQ multiplex PCR; TCRdb's copy has only in-frame clones and leaves some out. The sample has some 1.1 million clones, 70% to 80% seen once; the top ten hold approximately 0.9%. Input material: memory CD4+ T cells from PBMCs. Subset defined: CD45RA-negative fraction. The rearrangement uses TRBV10-3 and TRBJ1-1; TRBD1 might be the D (5 bases). The clonotype comes from a man younger than 35 in good health. Some clones in this sample may be carry-over from other donors' samples. CDR3 residues: CASSTGGTETEAFF. The CDR3 coding sequence is TGTGCCAGCAGTACGGGTGGGACGGAAACTGAAGCTTTCTTT.